This T cell receptor beta chain was sequenced during a study of sequential checkpoint blockade in melanoma. On the study more broadly: First-line arms were nivolumab then ipilimumab, or the reverse, randomized 1:1. Each arm's sequence ended with maintenance nivolumab.

The V end was cut by 3 bases, the J end by 5 bases, with 7 bases between. Per germline, CDR1 LNHDA and CDR2 SQIVND (reference sequence). This CDR3 is built from 13 residues. Generated by immunoSEQ multiplex PCR, the TCRdb table keeps only in-frame clones and is missing some. Of over 25,000 clones listed, approximately 82% are singletons. Treatment in this sample: randomized to nivolumab then ipilimumab (arm A) or the reverse (arm B). V usage is TRBV19 and J usage is TRBJ2-2; unclear D gene. The clonotype originates from a human donor with melanoma. Sequencing used CD8+ T cells sorted from blood (inferred from file names), obtained from a patient given nivolumab and ipilimumab in sequence. CDR3 sequence (DNA): TGTGCCAGTAGTATCCAGGCTACCGGGGAGCTGTTTTTT. It codes for CASSIQATGELFF.